Presented here are 20 T cell receptor beta chains from one specimen sequenced in a study of T-cell reconstitution after alpha-beta-depleted transplantation in children. This sample's TCRbeta library carried unique molecular identifier barcodes. TCRdb reanalysed the PCR reads using MiXCR and keeps one entry per CDR3 protein. This table has a few hundred thousand distinct CDR3 sequences, around 9.5% appearing once. The sample was PBMCs from the stem cell graft donor, taken from the stem cell graft. The receptors were gathered from a human donor who donated a stem cell graft to a child with acute lymphoblastic leukemia.

This clonotype appeared many times. The chain links TRBV7-2 to TRBJ2-7; D not resolved. Germline lookup yields CDR1 SGHTA and CDR2 FQGNSA. Trimming stripped 6 bases from V and 0 bases from J, with 15 bases between. The CDR3 loop spans 15 amino acids. The CDR3 sequence is CASSWGPSSSYEQYF. The CDR3 DNA follows: TGTGCCAGCAGTTGGGGTCCTTCAAGCTCCTACGAGCAGTACTTC.

This clonotype was detected only a few times. The chain uses TRBV20-1 and TRBJ1-2; TRBD1 matches 7 bases. The CDR3 totals 13 residues. With 5 bases clipped from V and 3 bases from J, the junction kept 6 bases outside the gene matches. Germline loops: CDR1 DFQATT, CDR2 SNEGSKA (reference sequence). The CDR3 loop reads CSAPFDRDYGYTF. Written as DNA, the CDR3 is TGCAGTGCTCCCTTCGACAGGGACTATGGCTACACCTTC.

A note on this clonotype: Its ends do not fully match the called genes, so a read error is possible. The V call is TRBV20-1, the J call TRBJ1-2; maybe TRBD1 (5 bases). CDR1 is DFQATT, CDR2 SNEGSKA, per germline (reference sequence). This CDR3 comprises 16 residues. This CDR3 is CSTRDPTGPSSYGYTF. In DNA, the CDR3 is TGCAGTACTAGAGATCCGACGGGACCGAGTAGCTATGGCTACACCTTC.

This clonotype was detected a few times. V gene TRBV4-3 combines with J gene TRBJ1-4; perhaps TRBD1 as D (6 bases). Looked up from germline, CDR1 is LGHNA and CDR2 is YSLEER. The CDR3 totals 16 residues. V dropped 0 bases and J dropped 2 bases, with 10 bases sitting between them. The CDR3 loop is CASSQEAGATNEKLFF. In DNA form, the CDR3 reads TGCGCCAGCAGCCAAGAGGCGGGGGCGACTAATGAAAAACTGTTTTTT.

The sample holds a few counts of this clonotype. The chain links TRBV5-6 to TRBJ2-3; possibly TRBD1 for D (5 bases). Trimming cost V 4 bases and J 2 bases, with 14 bases left between them. Germline CDR1 and CDR2: SGHDT and YYEEEE. CDR3 length: 15 amino acids. CDR3 DNA: TGTGCCAGCAGCAGCCCGACAGACTCCACAGATACGCAGTATTTT. Translation: CASSSPTDSTDTQYF.

This clonotype was observed a handful of times. The CDR3 DNA reads as TGCGCCAGCAGCTCGGTACCGGGGGATTACGAGCAGTACTTC. It codes for CASSSVPGDYEQYF. The chain joins TRBV5-1 to TRBJ2-7; D is perhaps TRBD2 (6 bases). The V end lost 3 bases, the J end lost 4 bases, and 14 bases lay between the germline ends. CDR3 length: 14 amino acids. In germline, CDR1 is SGHRS, CDR2 YFSETQ.

The rearrangement joins TRBV20-1 to TRBJ2-7, with unresolved D. Germline CDR1 and CDR2: DFQATT and SNEGSKA (reference sequence). The CDR3 consists of 13 residues. V was pared by 5 bases and J by 0 bases, with 11 bases between. Here the CDR3 DNA reads TGCAGTGCTGAAGGACGGAGCTCCTACGAGCAGTACTTC. Residues: CSAEGRSSYEQYF.

Many counts were recorded for this clonotype. V and J are TRBV5-1 and TRBJ2-7; no definite D call. The germline gives CDR1 SGHRS, CDR2 YFSETQ. V lost 4 bases and J 0 bases, leaving 14 bases between the germline ends. The CDR3 covers 15 residues. In nucleotides, the CDR3 is TGCGCCAGCAGCCCCCCCTTCCGGCTCTCCTACGAGCAGTACTTC. It yields the protein CASSPPFRLSYEQYF.

The rearrangement uses TRBV7-9 and TRBJ1-5; unclear D gene. V was trimmed by 5 bases and J by 4 bases, leaving 15 bases between them. Per the germline V gene, CDR1 is SEHNR and CDR2 is FQNEAQ (reference sequence). The CDR3 loop spans 15 amino acids. Written as DNA, the CDR3 is TGTGCCAGCAGCCCCAAAAGACGGCTTAATCAGCCCCAGCATTTT. It yields the protein CASSPKRRLNQPQHF.

The rearrangement links TRBV29-1 to TRBJ2-5; D not certain. Deletions cut 7 bases from V and 3 bases from J, with 6 bases between. Germline CDR1 is SQVTM and CDR2 is ANQGSEA. The CDR3 has 10 amino acids. The CDR3 region has the DNA TGCAGCGCCGGAGAAGAGACCCAGTACTTC. Translating gives CSAGEETQYF.

This clonotype was observed a handful of times. This CDR3 is CSAKHGAAGKLFF. The CDR3 DNA reads as TGCAGTGCTAAACACGGGGCCGCAGGAAAACTGTTTTTT. The genes are TRBV20-1 and TRBJ1-4; the D gene is possibly TRBD1 (5 bases). V was shortened by 4 bases and J by 10 bases, with 16 bases between the two germline ends. CDR1 is DFQATT, CDR2 SNEGSKA, per germline (reference sequence). The CDR3 covers 13 residues.

The chain employs TRBV12-3 or TRBV12-4 and TRBJ2-3; a weak D match, TRBD2 (6 bases). The CDR3 has 12 residues. Trimming took 6 bases from V and 10 from J, leaving 14 bases between them. CDR3 sequence reads: CASRDMGGSQYF. In DNA, the CDR3 is TGTGCCAGCAGAGATATGGGGGGTTCGCAGTATTTT.

Ten or more counts support this clonotype. This rearrangement joins TRBV6-5 to TRBJ2-2; D is possibly TRBD1 or TRBD2 (5 bases each). V lost 0 bases and J 6 bases, leaving 11 bases between the germline ends. Germline assignment: CDR1 MNHEY and CDR2 SVGAGI. The CDR3 is 15 residues long. Here the CDR3 reads CASSYSRGLSGELFF. In nucleotides, the CDR3 is TGTGCCAGCAGTTACTCGAGGGGCCTCTCCGGGGAGCTGTTTTTT.

The sample holds many counts of this clonotype. The rearrangement links TRBV7-8 to TRBJ1-5; tentative D call: TRBD1 (6 bases). From germline, CDR1 is SGHVS and CDR2 FQNEAQ. This CDR3 is built from 16 residues. V dropped 5 bases and J dropped 6 bases, with 20 bases sitting between them. The CDR3 region is CASSRTPTQGIQPQHF. The CDR3 region has the DNA TGTGCCAGCAGCCGAACCCCAACCCAGGGGATTCAGCCCCAGCATTTT.

This clonotype came up a few times. The chain carries TRBV30 and TRBJ1-1; D may be TRBD1 (5 bases). The CDR3 runs to 13 residues. Germline V gene data show CDR1 as GTSNPN and CDR2 as SVGIG (reference sequence). V shed 4 bases and J shed 1 base, with 10 bases lying between them. The CDR3, as DNA: TGTGCCTGGACCCGGGACGGGAACACTGAAGCTTTCTTT. It codes for CAWTRDGNTEAFF. The entire variable domain, with the rest obtained from reference TRBV30 and TRBJ1-1, is as follows: SQTIHQWPATLVQPVGSPLSLECTVEGTSNPNLYWYRQAAGRGLQLLFYSVGIGQISSEVPQNLSASRPQDRQFILSSKKLLLSDSGFYLCAWTRDGNTEAFFGQGTRLTVV.

This clonotype has a count of ten or more. The chain links TRBV11-3 to TRBJ2-1, with 9 bases that match TRBD2. Germline CDR1 and CDR2: SGHNT and YENEEA. This CDR3 region has 18 residues. Trimming at V came to 3 bases and at J to 4 bases, leaving 13 bases not matched to a gene. The DNA of the CDR3 is TGTGCCAGCAGCTTTTGGGTTATGAGGCGGGGGGGATACAATGAGCAGTTCTTC. Translating gives CASSFWVMRRGGYNEQFF. The complete variable domain, with remaining parts taken from reference TRBV11-3 and TRBJ2-1, reads EAGVVQSPRYKIIEKKQPVAFWCNPISGHNTLYWYLQNLGQGPELLIRYENEEAVDDSQLPKDRFSAERLKGVDSTLKIQPAELGDSAVYLCASSFWVMRRGGYNEQFFGPGTRLTVL.

This clonotype was detected only a few times. The genes are TRBV5-1 and TRBJ2-2, with unresolved D. This CDR3 has 18 amino acids. V lost 3 bases and J lost 1, with 19 bases in between. Looked up from germline, CDR1 is SGHRS and CDR2 is YFSETQ. CDR3 protein: CASSSGVRVRMNTGELFF. Here the CDR3 DNA reads TGCGCCAGCAGCTCTGGGGTTCGCGTTCGGATGAACACCGGGGAGCTGTTTTTT.

Only a few counts were recorded for this clonotype. This rearrangement joins TRBV6-5 to TRBJ1-2; the D is unclear. CDR1 and CDR2 from the germline V gene are MNHEY and SVGAGI. This CDR3 spans 12 amino acids. Trimming left V 8 bases short and J 4 bases short, with 11 bases between. The CDR3: CASLSSAYGYTF. In DNA, the CDR3 is TGTGCCAGCCTTTCGTCCGCCTATGGCTACACCTTC.

This chain connects TRBV2 to TRBJ1-1; D might be TRBD1 (5 bases). Germline values: CDR1 SNHLY, CDR2 FYNNEI. The CDR3 contains 12 residues. Trimming pared 4 bases from V and 6 bases from J, leaving 9 bases between. The CDR3 reads CASSGQGAEAFF. The CDR3 region has the DNA TGTGCCAGCAGTGGCCAGGGCGCTGAAGCTTTCTTT.

This clonotype has more than one count but fewer than ten. This rearrangement joins TRBV27 to TRBJ2-3; tentatively, D is TRBD1 (5 bases). The V gene's germline CDR1 is MNHEY and CDR2 SMNVEV (reference sequence). The CDR3 runs 14 residues. The germline V and J ends were trimmed by 3 bases and 5 bases, with 12 bases remaining between them. The DNA of the CDR3 is TGTGCCAGCAGTTTCTCCAGGGCTGGAGATACGCAGTATTTT. The encoded protein is CASSFSRAGDTQYF.